This T cell receptor beta chain derives from a study of identical twins. Broader study findings: The authors noted that invariant MAIT and iNKT cells could partly confound zero-insertion analyses. Monozygotic twin pairs showed more out-of-frame TCR alpha sharing than models estimated.

Notes on this clonotype: Its cognate antigen is unknown.

V dropped 0 bases and J dropped 8 bases, with 9 bases sitting between them. CDR3 length equals 13 residues. The germline gives CDR1 SGHRS, CDR2 YFSETQ. Addition of a universal primer site occurred through template switching, and cDNA carried unique molecular identifiers. Each CDR3 protein is one row after TCRdb ran MiXCR on the 5' RACE reads. The sample contains approximately 600,000 distinct CDR3 sequences, 9.6% of which appear only once. These records were also assigned to another study, of yellow fever vaccine responses in identical twins.

The chain links TRBV5-1 to TRBJ2-1; a weak D match, TRBD2 (5 bases). This receptor was identified in a woman aged 18-29 years in good health. Sequencing was done on a sample of PBMCs. The CDR3 loop is CASSLVRGDEQFF. The CDR3 DNA is TGCGCCAGCAGCTTGGTCCGGGGTGATGAGCAGTTCTTC.